This T cell receptor (beta chain) was retrieved from a study of OX40 agonist ivuxolimab in advanced cancers. In the study overall: Subjects had a mean age of around 63 years, with a range of roughly 20 to 79; around 84% were male.

About this clone: What it binds is not known.

Findings and limits, study-wide: Relative to CD4+ cells, CD8+ T cells on average had more expanded clones. Some patients without response likewise showed low normalized clonal expansion.

With 6 bases removed from V and 7 bases from J, the gap between germline ends came to 12 bases. Looked up from germline, CDR1 is MNHEY and CDR2 is SVGAGI. This CDR3 has 12 amino acids. Using immunoSEQ multiplex PCR, the repertoire was profiled, and TCRdb retains in-frame clones only, with some absent. Of about 68,000 clones detected, over 65% appear once; the ten largest clones hold approximately 0.68%. The input for sequencing was CD4+ or CD8+ T cells sorted from blood, taken in a trial of the OX40 agonist ivuxolimab. The chain joins TRBV6-5 to TRBJ1-1; tentatively, D is TRBD1 (5 bases). The TCR sequence derives from an adult with an advanced solid tumor such as melanoma, head and neck, liver or kidney cancer. Written as DNA, the CDR3 is TGTGCCAGCAGACGGTTTGACAGTGAAGCTTTCTTT. Amino acids: CASRRFDSEAFF.